The clone carrying this TCR beta chain was observed a single time. Its antigen is not known. TCRdb's copy holds only in-frame clones and misses some; the assay was immunoSEQ multiplex PCR. The sample consists of some 25,000 clones, more than 75% of them appearing once. This CDR3 spans 12 amino acids. CDR1 is SGHDN and CDR2 is FVKESK in the germline V gene. The V end was cut by 4 bases, the J end by 7 bases, with 8 bases between. The data derive from a study of T cell responses to AZD1222 COVID-19 vaccine. Whole-study results and caveats: The donor group comprised mostly white British people and more females; the analysis possibly underestimated clonal diversity. Of spike-specific TCRs, nearly half reportedly target regions left unmutated in variants.

The genes are TRBV14 and TRBJ2-1, with unresolved D. The sequence came from an adult who received the AZD1222 COVID-19 vaccine. This specimen was peripheral blood, taken 28 days after the second AZD1222 dose. The CDR3 spells CASSLYSNEQFF. The CDR3 DNA sequence: TGTGCCAGCAGCCTGTACTCTAATGAGCAGTTCTTC.